The rows below give T cell receptor beta chains drawn from one sample of a study of blood T cell repertoires in COVID-19. Here immunoSEQ multiplex PCR was the method, and the copy in TCRdb shows in-frame clones only, minus some. The sample lists 650,000 to 800,000 clones, approximately 90% seen once, with under 0.3% in the top ten. The sequenced material came from peripheral blood. The receptors stem from a young woman with acute or convalescent COVID-19. Both conserved end residues are part of each CDR3. The D gene is left open where the match is weak. Not every row has a clone size; where given, it reads once, few, many or a size class.

abundance,j_gene,d_gene,v_gene,CDR3nt,CDR3aa
NA,TRBJ2-3,NA,TRBV15,TGTGCCACCAGCAGAGATGAGGGGAACAGGGAGATTGGTGGAGATACGCAGTATTTT,CATSRDEGNREIGGDTQYF
NA,TRBJ2-3,TRBD2,TRBV2,TGTGCCAGCAGTGAAGTTAGCGGGGGAGAGACAGATACGCAGTATTTT,CASSEVSGGETDTQYF
few,TRBJ2-1,NA,TRBV5-4,TGTGCCAGCAGCTTGACAGGGATGAATGAGCAGTTCTTC,CASSLTGMNEQFF
once,TRBJ2-1,TRBD1,TRBV5-4,TGTGCCAGCAGGGGACCGACAGGGCTACTGAACAATGAGCAGTTCTTC,CASRGPTGLLNNEQFF
NA,TRBJ2-1,TRBD1,TRBV19,TGTGCCAGTAGTTTCTTACCGGGACAGGGGATGAGTGAGCAGTTCTTC,CASSFLPGQGMSEQFF
NA,TRBJ1-2,TRBD1,TRBV3-1/TRBV3-2,TGTGCCAGCAGCCAAGATTGGACAGGCTATGGCTACACCTTC,CASSQDWTGYGYTF
NA,TRBJ2-7,NA,TRBV19,TGTGCCAGTAGTGTTCAACAGGGCTACGAGCAGTACTTC,CASSVQQGYEQYF
NA,TRBJ2-3,TRBD2,TRBV5-1,TGCGCCAGCAGCCCAAGGATGAGCGGGGGGCCAGATACGCAGTATTTT,CASSPRMSGGPDTQYF
few,TRBJ1-2,NA,TRBV5-4,TGTGCCAGCAGCTTGGTGGACAGATTTAACTATGGCTACACCTTC,CASSLVDRFNYGYTF
NA,TRBJ2-1,TRBD1,TRBV13,TGTGCCAGCAGCCCGAACGTAGGACAGGGGTACAATGAGCAGTTCTTC,CASSPNVGQGYNEQFF
NA,TRBJ1-2,NA,TRBV11-2,TGTGCCAGCAGCTTAGACAGGGCAAGCTATGGCTACACCTTC,CASSLDRASYGYTF
NA,TRBJ2-7,TRBD1,TRBV9,TGTGCCAGCAGCGAGAGGGGGAACCAGGGGGCTATACACGAGCAGTACTTC,CASSERGNQGAIHEQYF
NA,TRBJ1-5,NA,TRBV10-1,TGCGCCAGCAGTGAACGGGGGATAATTCAGCCCCAGCATTTT,CASSERGIIQPQHF
NA,TRBJ1-1,NA,TRBV6-5,TGTGCCAGCAGCCCCGGACAAGCTAACACTGAAGCTTTCTTT,CASSPGQANTEAFF
NA,TRBJ2-3,TRBD1,TRBV5-1,TGCGCCAGCAGCGCCGACAGGGCCACAGATACGCAGTATTTT,CASSADRATDTQYF
NA,TRBJ2-7,NA,TRBV6-5,TGTGCCAGCAGTCCCCCCCGGGGATTCTCCTACGAGCAGTACTTC,CASSPPRGFSYEQYF
few,TRBJ1-5,NA,TRBV13,TGTGCCAGCAGCTTAAGGGGCCGCAATCAGCCCCAGCATTTT,CASSLRGRNQPQHF
NA,TRBJ1-5,NA,TRBV12-3/TRBV12-4,TGTGCCAGCGTTTCCAGTCGGGATCAGCCCCAGCATTTT,CASVSSRDQPQHF
NA,TRBJ2-7,TRBD1,TRBV27,TGTGCCAGCATCAGATCCGGGACAGGGTTCTACGAGCAGTACTTC,CASIRSGTGFYEQYF
NA,TRBJ1-1,NA,TRBV7-6,TGTGCCAGCAGCTTAGCAAGGTGGGCAGGGAACACTGAAGCTTTCTTT,CASSLARWAGNTEAFF
NA,TRBJ1-1,NA,TRBV18,TGTGCCAGCTCACCACCTCTGGGCAGCACTGAAGCTTTCTTT,CASSPPLGSTEAFF
once,TRBJ1-1,TRBD1,TRBV2,TGTGCCAGCGGGACAGGGCCCTTGGTGAACACTGAAGCTTTCTTT,CASGTGPLVNTEAFF
NA,TRBJ1-5,NA,TRBV30,TGTGCCTGGACCAAAGGAGGAGGGAATCAGCCCCAGCATTTT,CAWTKGGGNQPQHF
NA,TRBJ2-7,NA,TRBV2,TGTGCCAGCAGTGACTTCTACGAGCAGTACTTC,CASSDFYEQYF
once,TRBJ2-7,TRBD2,TRBV6-2/TRBV6-3,TGTGCCAGCAGTTACTCGTCTAGCGGGGCCCCCTACGAGCAGTACTTC,CASSYSSSGAPYEQYF
NA,TRBJ1-2,TRBD1,TRBV28,TGTGCCAGCAGCGTCCCGGGACAGGGGACAATTGGCTACACCTTC,CASSVPGQGTIGYTF
NA,TRBJ2-1,NA,TRBV24-1,TGTGCCACCAGTGATTTGGCGCCGAGCTCCTACAATGAGCAGTTCTTC,CATSDLAPSSYNEQFF
once,TRBJ1-1,NA,TRBV7-2,TGTGCCAGCAGTCAAGGACAGTTGAACACTGAAGCTTTCTTT,CASSQGQLNTEAFF
NA,TRBJ1-2,TRBD1,TRBV18,TGTGCCAGCTCACCCCAAGTTGGAGGGGGCGGCGGCTACACCTTC,CASSPQVGGGGGYTF
NA,TRBJ1-2,NA,TRBV28,TGTGCCAGCAGTTTAGGAGGTTCTAACTATGGCTACACCTTC,CASSLGGSNYGYTF
NA,TRBJ1-1,NA,TRBV29-1,TGCAGCGTTGTGCTCGGTGAAGCTTTCTTT,CSVVLGEAFF
NA,TRBJ1-3,TRBD1,TRBV10-3,TGTGCCATCAGTGGAACAGGGGACGGAAACACCATATATTTT,CAISGTGDGNTIYF
NA,TRBJ1-4,TRBD1,TRBV5-1,TGCGCCAGCAGCTTGGCTGCACCGGGACAGCAGAATGAAAAACTGTTTTTT,CASSLAAPGQQNEKLFF
NA,TRBJ1-5,NA,TRBV19,TGTGCCAGTAGTATTAATACAGCCCATAGCAATCAGCCCCAGCATTTT,CASSINTAHSNQPQHF
NA,TRBJ1-1,TRBD1,TRBV30,TGTGCCTGGAGCCTAGGGGGCGTAGCTTTCTTT,CAWSLGGVAFF
few,TRBJ2-7,TRBD1,TRBV30,TGTGCCTGGAGTGGGGGGGACAGGGGATCCTACGAGCAGTACTTC,CAWSGGDRGSYEQYF
once,TRBJ1-1,TRBD1,TRBV4-3,TGCGCCAGCAGCCAAGTATCCACAGGGGGGGCGGCTGAAGCTTTCTTT,CASSQVSTGGAAEAFF
NA,TRBJ2-1,TRBD2,TRBV5-1,TGCGCCAGCAGCCCCGAGGGGACTAGCGGGCTGAATGAGCAGTTCTTC,CASSPEGTSGLNEQFF
NA,TRBJ2-5,NA,TRBV4-1,TGCGCCAGCAGCCAAGATCCGACAGGGCGGGGAGAGACCCAGTACTTC,CASSQDPTGRGETQYF
NA,TRBJ2-7,NA,TRBV5-1,TGCGCCAGCAGCTTGGGTGGACAGAACTACGAGCAGTACTTC,CASSLGGQNYEQYF
NA,TRBJ2-1,TRBD2,TRBV7-3,TGTGCCAGCAGCCCCCGGGGGGGGGCAAGCAATGAGCAGTTCTTC,CASSPRGGASNEQFF
NA,TRBJ1-3,TRBD1,TRBV28,TGTGCCAGCAGCATGGGACAGAGCTCTGGAAACACCATATATTTT,CASSMGQSSGNTIYF
NA,TRBJ1-2,NA,TRBV15,TGTGCCACCAGCAGAGATAAAGGGAGGCGTGGCTACACCTTC,CATSRDKGRRGYTF
NA,TRBJ2-3,NA,TRBV25-1,TGTGCCAGCAGTGAATGGGTCTCTAGCCCCCTCAGCGATACGCAGTATTTT,CASSEWVSSPLSDTQYF
NA,TRBJ2-7,TRBD2,TRBV6-5,TGTGCCAGCAGTTACTCGGCTAGCGGGGGCTACGAGCAGTACTTC,CASSYSASGGYEQYF
few,TRBJ2-7,TRBD2,TRBV5-1,TGCGCCAGCACTAGCGGGGGGAACCCCTACGAGCAGTACTTC,CASTSGGNPYEQYF
once,TRBJ1-3,TRBD1,TRBV9,TGTGCCAGCAGCCCGGACAGGGTAAACACCATATATTTT,CASSPDRVNTIYF
NA,TRBJ2-3,TRBD2,TRBV9,TGTGCCAGCAGCATCAGAGGTCTAGCGGGACCAGATACGCAGTATTTT,CASSIRGLAGPDTQYF
NA,TRBJ1-5,NA,TRBV6-6,TGTGCCAGCAGTTATGTGACAGAGAATCAGCCCCAGCATTTT,CASSYVTENQPQHF
once,TRBJ1-4,TRBD1,TRBV11-2,TGTGCCAGCAGACGGGACAGCCGTTCGGGGAAACTGTTTTTT,CASRRDSRSGKLFF
NA,TRBJ1-3,TRBD1,TRBV5-5,TGTGCCAGCAGCTCAGGGGGCTCTGGAAACACCATATATTTT,CASSSGGSGNTIYF
once,TRBJ1-2,NA,TRBV3-1/TRBV3-2,TGTGCCAGCAGCCAAGTGCCTGACACTCGGGGCTACACCTTC,CASSQVPDTRGYTF
NA,TRBJ1-5,NA,TRBV27,TGTGCCAGCAGTTTATCCGGTTTCAATCAGCCCCAGCATTTT,CASSLSGFNQPQHF